This T cell receptor (beta chain) was obtained from a study of cytomegalovirus exposure and HLA in healthy donors. Across the whole study: The 500 to 750 first-cohort repertoires and the 130 or so validation repertoires shared the same platform, a later analysis reported.

From the 120-subject validation cohort, which was separate from the approximately 670-subject first cohort, the donors were drawn. Germline loops: CDR1 SGDLS, CDR2 YYNGEE. After removal of 0 bases from V and 3 bases from J, the junction contained 3 bases not matched to a gene. The CDR3 has 14 amino acids. A note on this clone: Its antigen is not known.

Study results and caveats: Cytomegalovirus association was listed for about 180 TCR beta chains. Testing in vitro showed a few CMV-associated chains specific for CMV antigens.

Some clones are missing from TCRdb's copy, which holds only in-frame ones; the method was immunoSEQ multiplex PCR. This sample carries hundreds of thousands of clones, roughly 89% of them seen once, and the ten largest clones take roughly 0.83%. The rearrangement uses TRBV9 and TRBJ2-7, with 7 positions matching TRBD2. The TCR originated in a woman aged 18-29 years in good health and CMV-seronegative. Sequences were obtained from PBMCs. The CDR3 nucleotides are TGTGCCAGCAGCGTAGGCGGGGGTGTCTACGAGCAGTACTTC. Translation: CASSVGGGVYEQYF.